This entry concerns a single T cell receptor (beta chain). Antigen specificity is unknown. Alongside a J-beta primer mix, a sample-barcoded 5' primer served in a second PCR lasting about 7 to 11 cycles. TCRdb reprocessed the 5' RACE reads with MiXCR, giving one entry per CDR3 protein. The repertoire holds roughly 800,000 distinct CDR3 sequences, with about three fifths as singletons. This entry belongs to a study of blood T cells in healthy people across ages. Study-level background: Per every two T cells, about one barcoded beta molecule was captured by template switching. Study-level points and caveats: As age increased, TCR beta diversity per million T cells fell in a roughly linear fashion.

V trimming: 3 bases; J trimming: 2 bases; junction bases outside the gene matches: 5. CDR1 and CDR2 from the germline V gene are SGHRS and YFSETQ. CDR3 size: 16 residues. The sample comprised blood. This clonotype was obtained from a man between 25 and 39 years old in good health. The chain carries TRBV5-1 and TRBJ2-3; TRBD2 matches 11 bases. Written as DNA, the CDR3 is TGCGCCAGCAGCTACCAACTAGCGGGAGCCACAGATACGCAGTATTTT. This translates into CASSYQLAGATDTQYF. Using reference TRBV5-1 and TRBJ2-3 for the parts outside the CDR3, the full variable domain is KAGVTQTPRYLIKTRGQQVTLSCSPISGHRSVSWYQQTPGQGLQFLFEYFSETQRNKGNFPGRFSGRQFSNSRSEMNVSTLELGDSALYLCASSYQLAGATDTQYFGPGTRLTVL.